This T cell receptor beta chain comes out of a study of blood T cells in healthy people across ages (dated by TCRdb to between 2015 and 2016). Looking at the study overall: Template switching captured roughly one uniquely barcoded TCR beta cDNA molecule per two T cells in model experiments. To track age-related changes in TCR beta repertoire diversity, the study relied on deep sequencing normalized with unique cDNA molecular identifiers. To avoid experimental bias, donors of different ages were distributed randomly across sequencing lanes. Using the same blood draw, the study looked at two additional independent replicas of 1 million unique cDNA reads for two donors, one aged 18 to 30 and the other aged 80 or older. The donors were divided into four age groups: young (average around 16 years), middle-aged (about 39), aged (about 62) and long-lived (roughly 82). Overall study outcomes, separate from this receptor: Total diversity estimates from one million sequenced T cells were considered lower bounds and underestimates. Compared with the aged group, the long-lived group had more naive CD4+ T cells, fewer expanded clones and increased TCR diversity, a pattern suggesting age selection. Observed TCR beta diversity per million T cells fell roughly linearly with age, and a significant reduction was already apparent by age around 36. Because donor CMV infection status was unknown, age-related changes in expanded clonotypes were potentially confounded. Bulk unsorted PBMC profiling prevented conclusive comparison of naive and antigen-experienced compartments. Observed TCR beta diversity correlated strongly with the percentage of naive T cells measured by flow cytometry.

As regards this clonotype: The specificity of this receptor is unknown. Base qualities are not provided; no much larger clone lies one nucleotide away.

Library preparation was by 5' RACE. This sample was sequenced with an Illumina HiSeq 2500. A second about 7 to 11 cycle PCR used a sample-barcoded 5' primer and a J-beta primer mix. A unique molecular identifier was introduced onto each TCR beta cDNA molecule by a template-switch 5' adaptor carrying 12 random nucleotides. Each sample yielded at least 2.5 million CDR3-containing paired-end reads. All of the RNA was converted into first-strand cDNA using the Mint cDNA synthesis kit, with a TRBC-specific oligonucleotide serving as the primer. Following uracil-DNA glycosylase treatment, all cDNA underwent a first 18-cycle PCR with the universal primers M1SS and BC2_uni_R. Regarding the original processing steps: Each sample was normalized by randomly selecting 1 million high-quality reads, each carrying a distinct molecular identifier. Instead of being binned into consensus sequences, reads with shared molecular identifiers were discarded. MiTCR, run with a Q25 quality threshold and the strictest error-elimination algorithm, handled CDR3 identification, clonotype clustering and error correction. A nonparametric unseen species model using Euler transformation provided a lower-bound estimate of total TCR beta diversity. The raw public data were reprocessed by TCRdb itself: fastp quality trimming at Q25, MiXCR clonotype calling, in-frame beta chains only. Entries that share a CDR3 protein sequence are merged under the most common genes and DNA. TCRdb assigned the V and J calls; the authors' analysis was not used. In this sample the table shows roughly 680,000 distinct CDR3 sequences, over 40% of which occur a single time. The leading ten clones occupy about 14% of the sample.

The roughly 37 donors, aged about 6 to 90 years, were systemically healthy Caucasian individuals from Russia. About 9.8 milliliters of peripheral blood were drawn from each donor into EDTA-treated Vacutainer tubes. Ficoll-Paque density-gradient centrifugation was used to isolate PBMCs, with at least 6.5 million obtained per sample. Trizol reagent was used to extract total RNA from PBMCs, with at least 6 micrograms per sample. For every donor, flow cytometry on a PBMC aliquot measured the percentage of naive CD45RAhigh/CD27high T cells. The germline V gene supplies CDR1 SGHTA and CDR2 FQGTGA. The CDR3 contains 15 residues, cysteine and phenylalanine counted. Only the CDR3 portion is preserved as DNA: 45 bases, with reading frame beginning at the first base. V is reduced by 2 bases and J by 6 bases, leaving a spacing of 15 bases between them.

The chain is encoded by TRBV7-3 joined to TRBJ2-3; the D gene remains uncertain. The sequenced sample consisted of blood. The clonotype was recovered from a woman over 75 in good health. The CDR3 is CASSLGNSGADTQYF. Read as DNA, the sequence is TGTGCCAGCAGCTTAGGTAACAGTGGAGCGGATACGCAGTATTTT.